The 10 T cell receptor beta chains reported below all come from one sample, sequenced in a study of cytomegalovirus exposure and HLA in healthy donors. With 60 Vbeta and 13 Jbeta primers, the PCR was carried out. Assay used: immunoSEQ multiplex PCR; TCRdb lists only in-frame clones, some missing. The data hold around 110,000 clones, with 74% observed a single time. Sequencing used PBMCs. The receptor source for this set is a woman in her forties in good health and CMV-seropositive.

This sequence joins TRBV7-9 and TRBJ2-3, with TRBD2 identical over 7 bases. This CDR3 is built from 15 residues. Trimming took 6 bases from V and 0 from J; bases not matched to a gene: 6. The germline CDR1 and CDR2 sequences are SEHNR and FQNEAQ (reference sequence). The CDR3 is CASSDWGGSTDTQYF. In DNA, the CDR3 is TGTGCCAGCAGTGATTGGGGGGGAAGCACAGATACGCAGTATTTT.

This rearrangement joins TRBV30 to TRBJ1-1; D is undetermined. Trimming took off 0 bases at V and 4 bases at J, with 9 bases between the two ends. CDR3 size: 13 residues. In germline, CDR1 is GTSNPN, CDR2 SVGIG (reference sequence). The CDR3 reads CAWSVQRGTEAFF. The CDR3 bases are TGTGCCTGGAGTGTACAAAGAGGCACTGAAGCTTTCTTT. The full variable domain, its missing parts supplied by reference TRBV30 and TRBJ1-1, is SQTIHQWPATLVQPVGSPLSLECTVEGTSNPNLYWYRQAAGRGLQLLFYSVGIGQISSEVPQNLSASRPQDRQFILSSKKLLLSDSGFYLCAWSVQRGTEAFFGQGTRLTVV.

The rearrangement links TRBV5-1 to TRBJ2-5, with 8 bases matching TRBD2. From germline, CDR1 is SGHRS and CDR2 YFSETQ. The CDR3 has 17 residues. V lost 2 bases to trimming and J lost 3 bases; unmatched junction nucleotides: 12. The CDR3 DNA is TGCGCCAGCAGCTTAAATATGCCGGGACTAGTTAAAGAGACCCAGTACTTC. Its translation is CASSLNMPGLVKETQYF. The full variable domain, completed using reference TRBV5-1 and TRBJ2-5, is KAGVTQTPRYLIKTRGQQVTLSCSPISGHRSVSWYQQTPGQGLQFLFEYFSETQRNKGNFPGRFSGRQFSNSRSEMNVSTLELGDSALYLCASSLNMPGLVKETQYFGPGTRLLVL.

The rearrangement uses TRBV4-2 and TRBJ1-1; TRBD1 is a possible D gene (5 bases). The CDR3 consists of 12 residues. Trimming took off 4 bases at V and 7 bases at J, with 10 bases between the two ends. Germline loops: CDR1 LGHNA, CDR2 YNFKEQ. The CDR3 DNA follows: TGTGCCAGCAGCCCAGGGTACAGTGAAGCTTTCTTT. The encoded protein is CASSPGYSEAFF.

This sequence joins TRBV29-1 and TRBJ2-5; no definite D call. The CDR3 runs 10 residues. Germline V gives CDR1 SQVTM, CDR2 ANQGSEA. Trimming removed 4 bases at V and 5 bases at J, with 5 bases between. The CDR3 nucleotides are TGCAGCGTTGCATTCGAGACCCAGTACTTC. This gives the protein CSVAFETQYF.

The chain is built from TRBV30 and TRBJ1-1, with 7 bases aligning to TRBD1. The CDR3 is 16 residues long. V dropped 3 bases and J dropped 4; count of bases not matched to a gene: 14. Germline V gives CDR1 GTSNPN, CDR2 SVGIG (reference sequence). CDR3 nucleotides: TGTGCCTGGAGGGCCTTAGGGACAGCCGGATCCACTGAAGCTTTCTTT. It specifies CAWRALGTAGSTEAFF.

The CDR3 here is CASSLGGAGLQETQYF. In nucleotides, the CDR3 is TGTGCCAGCAGCTTAGGGGGAGCGGGCCTCCAAGAGACCCAGTACTTC. This chain connects TRBV11-2 to TRBJ2-5; perhaps TRBD2 as D (6 bases). Trimming took off 1 base at V and 1 base at J, with 13 bases between the two ends. The CDR3 loop spans 16 amino acids. CDR1 SGHAT and CDR2 FQNNGV come from the germline V gene. The complete variable domain, with remaining parts taken from reference TRBV11-2 and TRBJ2-5, reads EAGVAQSPRYKIIEKRQSVAFWCNPISGHATLYWYQQILGQGPKLLIQFQNNGVVDDSQLPKDRFSAERLKGVDSTLKIQPAKLEDSAVYLCASSLGGAGLQETQYFGPGTRLLVL.

V and J are TRBV2 and TRBJ2-2, with D unclear. Trimming removed 2 bases at V and 4 bases at J, with 5 bases between. Germline V gene lookup returns CDR1 SNHLY and CDR2 FYNNEI. There are 13 residues in the CDR3. The CDR3 reads CASSEQATGELFF. CDR3 coding DNA: TGTGCCAGCAGTGAACAGGCCACCGGGGAGCTGTTTTTT.

This clone came up a few times. The chain uses TRBV4-3 and TRBJ1-6, with 8 bases matching TRBD1. Germline V CDR1 and CDR2: LGHNA, YSLEER. The length of the CDR3 is 17 residues. The V gene end was trimmed by 0 bases and the J gene end by 5 bases; junction bases not matched to a gene: 6. This CDR3 reads CASSQDPGQGHNSPLHF. As DNA, the CDR3 is TGCGCCAGCAGCCAAGATCCCGGACAGGGCCATAATTCACCCCTCCACTTT.

The chain couples TRBV5-1 to TRBJ1-2; no definite D call. Germline V CDR1 and CDR2: SGHRS, YFSETQ. The CDR3 is made up of 15 amino acids. V was cut by 4 bases and J by 2 bases, with 15 bases left in between. CDR3 nucleotides: TGCGCCAGCAGCCTCTACCCAGCGGAAAACTATGGCTACACCTTC. This translates into CASSLYPAENYGYTF. Full variable domain (outside the CDR3, taken from reference TRBV5-1 and TRBJ1-2): KAGVTQTPRYLIKTRGQQVTLSCSPISGHRSVSWYQQTPGQGLQFLFEYFSETQRNKGNFPGRFSGRQFSNSRSEMNVSTLELGDSALYLCASSLYPAENYGYTFGSGTRLTVV.